This TCR beta chain was sequenced for a study of T cells in Graves' hyperthyroidism and ophthalmopathy. Overall study: It was at initial diagnosis, before any treatment, that peripheral blood was collected. Study-wide findings and caveats: Blood samples included most of the expanded thyroid clonotypes exceeding 0.001. Prediction of ophthalmopathy progression came a median approximately 6.6 months pre-onset.

CDR3 length: 16 residues. Unmatched junction bases numbered 11, after V lost 7 bases and J lost 0 bases. From germline, CDR1 is SGHRS and CDR2 YFSETQ. A note on this clonotype: Its specificity is unknown.

The investigators amplified TCR beta CDR3 regions from RNA transcripts. TCR CDR3 regions were first amplified by RT-PCR with HTBI primers. TCRdb reanalysed the multiplex PCR reads using MiXCR and keeps one entry per CDR3 protein. The sample consists of 400,000 to 550,000 distinct CDR3 sequences, around 22% of them appearing once. The clonotype comes from a woman aged 25 to 45 with Graves' ophthalmopathy. The chain carries TRBV5-1 and TRBJ1-1; 8 nucleotides line up with TRBD1. The sample taken for sequencing was blood. The CDR3 spells CASHLDRAELNTEAFF. Here the CDR3 DNA reads TGCGCCAGCCATTTGGACAGGGCAGAATTGAACACTGAAGCTTTCTTT.